This TCR beta chain comes out of a study of CD8 T cells in Susac syndrome (dated by TCRdb to about 2019). As for the study more broadly: The study used repertoire sequencing to test whether antigen drove CD8+ T cell activation and differentiation in Susac syndrome.

RNA was extracted with the RNeasy kit and roughly 0.45 to 1 ug was reverse transcribed using random hexamers. TCR beta CDR3 regions were amplified with the immunoSEQ multiplex PCR assay covering 54 Vbeta and 13 Jbeta segments. PCR amplification bias was corrected using a synthetic template baseline for primer optimization and computational correction. In the original analysis: Only productive sequences were kept, with reads annotated to V, D and J genes according to IMGT and analyzed in immunoSEQ Analyzer. Clonality was calculated as one minus the Shannon entropy normalized by log2 of the number of productive unique sequences. Public and private clones were assessed among the 100 most prevalent clones of each patient and control. Susac-specific clones were defined as absent from healthy and MS cohorts, over a thousand published viral clones and other ImmuneACCESS disease sequences. The public reads were reprocessed in TCRdb via fastp at Q25 and MiXCR, keeping in-frame beta chains. Rows are combined by CDR3 protein, so each entry shows the most common genes and DNA. In this record, the V and J calls reflect TCRdb's handling and not the investigators' own analysis. Here the sample has 95,000 to 150,000 distinct CDR3 sequences; about 93% occur a single time. The ten biggest clones cover 0.065% to 0.1% of the sample.

In regard to this clonotype: Which antigen it targets is not known. The sample holds no much larger clone one base away, and base qualities are not on file.

Peripheral blood CD8+ and CD4+ T cells from healthy donors, Susac syndrome patients and multiple sclerosis patients were profiled using high-throughput TCR beta sequencing. The healthy donors served as controls matched for age and sex. Bulk CD8+ and CD4+ T cells were purified magnetically by negative isolation, whereas CD8+ TEMRA cells were enriched by FACS. Blood was collected in EDTA tubes and processed within 24 hours, with PBMCs isolated through density gradient centrifugation. PBMCs intended for TCR sequencing were cryopreserved in liquid nitrogen and thawed later in a water bath at 37 degrees C. Purity of sorted or isolated CD4+, CD8+ and CD8+ TEMRA cells was at least 90%. Results the study describes overall, beyond this receptor: The number of individuals in the TCR sequencing and HLA analysis was recognized as being relatively small.

The CDR3 contains 12 residues, cysteine and phenylalanine counted. Of the read, only the CDR3 DNA is kept; its 36 bases are in frame from base 1. Per the germline V gene, SQVTM is the CDR1 and ANQGSEA is the CDR2. Between the V and J ends, shortened by 4 bases and 2 bases respectively, the junction contains 8 bases. Recombination joined TRBV29-1 with TRBJ1-2; no D segment can be confidently identified. Sequencing was carried out using CD4+ T cells from PBMCs. The clonotype comes from a human donor in good health. The DNA sequence reads TGCAGCGTTGTGTTCCGGAACTATGGCTACACCTTC. Its protein reads: CSVVFRNYGYTF. Extended through the reference TRBV29-1 and TRBJ1-2 proteins, this CDR3 yields the full variable domain: SAVISQKPSRDICQRGTSLTIQCQVDSQVTMMFWYRQQPGQSLTLIATANQGSEATYESGFVIDKFPISRPNLTFSTLTVSNMSPEDSSIYLCSVVFRNYGYTFGSGTRLTVV.